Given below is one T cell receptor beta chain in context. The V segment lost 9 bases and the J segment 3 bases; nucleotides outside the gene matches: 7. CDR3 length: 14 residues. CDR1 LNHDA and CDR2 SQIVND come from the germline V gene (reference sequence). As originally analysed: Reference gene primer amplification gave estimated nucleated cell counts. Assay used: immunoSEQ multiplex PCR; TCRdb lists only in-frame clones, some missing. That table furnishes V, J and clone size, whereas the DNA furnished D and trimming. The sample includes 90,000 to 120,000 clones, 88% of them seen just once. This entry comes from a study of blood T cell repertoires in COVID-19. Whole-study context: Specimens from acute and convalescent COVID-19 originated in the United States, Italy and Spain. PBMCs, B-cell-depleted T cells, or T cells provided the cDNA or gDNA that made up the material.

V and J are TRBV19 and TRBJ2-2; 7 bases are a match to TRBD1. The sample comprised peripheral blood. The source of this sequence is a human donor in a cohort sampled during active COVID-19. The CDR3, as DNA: TGTGCCAGCCACACCGGGACAGACACCGGGGAGCTGTTTTTT. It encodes CASHTGTDTGELFF.